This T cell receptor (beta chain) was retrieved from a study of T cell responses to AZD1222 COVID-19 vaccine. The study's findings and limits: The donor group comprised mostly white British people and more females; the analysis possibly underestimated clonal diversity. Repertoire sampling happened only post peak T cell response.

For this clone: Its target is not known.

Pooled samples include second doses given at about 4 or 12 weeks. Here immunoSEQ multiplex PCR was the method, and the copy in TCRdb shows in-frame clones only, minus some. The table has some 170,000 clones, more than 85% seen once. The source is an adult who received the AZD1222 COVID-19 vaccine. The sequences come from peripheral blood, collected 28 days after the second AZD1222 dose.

The CDR3 DNA reads TGTGCCAGCAGCCAATCCCGGGAGACCCAGTACTTC. It encodes CASSQSRETQYF. The chain has TRBV16 and TRBJ2-5; D unclear. The CDR3 totals 12 residues. Looked up from germline, CDR1 is KGHSY and CDR2 is FQNENV. With 0 bases removed from V and 5 bases from J, the gap between germline ends came to 4 bases.